This passage covers 15 T cell receptor beta chains from one sample sequenced in a study of spatial heterogeneity in lung cancer. Indicated time point: blood at routine non-recurrence follow-up after resection. TCRdb reprocessed the 5' RACE reads via MiXCR and lists one record per CDR3 protein. The sample comprises tens of thousands of distinct CDR3 sequences, 8% to 13% of which are singletons, and less than 35% rests with the top ten. The material sequenced was PBMCs, taken at follow-up. These receptors were collected from a female donor with early-stage non-small cell lung cancer.

The chain combines TRBV5-6 with TRBJ2-5; 9 bases are shared with TRBD2. The germline V gene encodes CDR1 SGHDT and CDR2 YYEEEE. V shed 2 bases, J shed 5 bases, and the junction held 4 bases outside the gene matches. The CDR3 runs to 14 residues. Here the CDR3 reads CASSFERGVETQYF. CDR3 coding DNA: TGTGCCAGCAGCTTCGAGCGGGGGGTGGAGACCCAGTACTTC. Based on the CDR3 plus reference TRBV5-6 and TRBJ2-5, the full variable domain is DAGVTQSPTHLIKTRGQQVTLRCSPKSGHDTVSWYQQALGQGPQFIFQYYEEEERQRGNFPDRFSGHQFPNYSSELNVNALLLGDSALYLCASSFERGVETQYFGPGTRLLVL.

This clonotype was counted ten times or more. The genes are TRBV9 and TRBJ2-7; 9 bases fit TRBD1. CDR1 is SGDLS, CDR2 YYNGEE, per germline. With 4 bases clipped from V and 9 bases from J, the junction kept 17 bases outside the gene matches. The CDR3 totals 16 residues. This CDR3 reads CASSPRLGQGVSGQYF. CDR3 nucleotide sequence: TGTGCCAGCAGCCCTAGATTGGGACAGGGTGTTTCTGGGCAGTACTTC.

Here the CDR3 DNA reads TGCAGTGCTAGAGGGACCAACTCCTACGAGCAGTACTTC. Residues: CSARGTNSYEQYF. J is TRBJ2-7 and V is TRBV20-1; D ambiguous. This CDR3 spans 13 amino acids. V dropped 1 base and J dropped 0 bases, with 7 bases sitting between them. Germline values: CDR1 DFQATT, CDR2 SNEGSKA (reference sequence).

This clonotype was recorded at least ten times. The V and J genes are TRBV20-1 and TRBJ1-6; D call uncertain. CDR3 length equals 15 residues. Germline-derived CDR1 and CDR2 are DFQATT and SNEGSKA (reference sequence). V lost 3 bases and J 0 bases, leaving 9 bases between the germline ends. This chain's CDR3 is CSASTVSSYNSPLHF. Here the CDR3 DNA reads TGCAGTGCTAGTACCGTGAGCTCCTATAATTCACCCCTCCACTTT.

The CDR3 reads CASSLLGGGSTDTQYF. The CDR3, as DNA: TGTGCCAGCAGCTTACTCGGCGGGGGCAGCACAGATACGCAGTATTTT. V is TRBV7-6 and J is TRBJ2-3; D is possibly TRBD2 (7 bases). From germline, CDR1 is SGHVS and CDR2 FNYEAQ. The CDR3 consists of 16 residues. Trimming took off 2 bases at V and 0 bases at J, with 12 bases between the two ends.

This clonotype was counted ten times or more. The rearrangement uses TRBV28 and TRBJ2-1, with a possible D match to TRBD1 (5 bases). This CDR3 spans 14 amino acids. Germline V CDR1 and CDR2: MDHEN, SYDVKM. Trimming removed 3 bases from V and 5 bases from J, with 11 bases in between. The CDR3, as DNA: TGTGCCAGCAGTTTGCCAGGGCCGAACAATGAGCAGTTCTTC. This translates into CASSLPGPNNEQFF.

This clonotype was picked up a small number of times. This chain joins TRBV7-2 and TRBJ1-4; perhaps TRBD1 as D (5 bases). This CDR3 has 15 residues. CDR1 is SGHTA, CDR2 FQGNSA, per germline. Trimming pared 1 base from V and 8 bases from J, leaving 14 bases between. In DNA, the CDR3 is TGTGCCAGCAGCTTAGTTGGCAGGGCGAGGGAAAAACTGTTTTTT. This codes for CASSLVGRAREKLFF.

V gene TRBV6-6 combines with J gene TRBJ1-2, with TRBD1 as a possible D gene (5 bases). The CDR3 spans 14 residues. Trimming cost V 6 bases and J 2 bases, with 13 bases left between them. Germline CDR1 and CDR2: MNHNY and SVGAGI (reference sequence). CDR3 sequence reads: CASSSTGTNYGYTF. The CDR3 region has the DNA TGTGCCAGCAGCTCCACCGGGACCAACTATGGCTACACCTTC.

Of note for this clonotype: A much larger clone lies a single base off, so this may be a read error. The chain couples TRBV29-1 to TRBJ1-2; D may be TRBD1 (5 bases). There are 13 residues in the CDR3. Germline loops: CDR1 SQVTM, CDR2 ANQGSEA. V was trimmed by 2 bases and J by 9 bases, leaving 16 bases between them. This chain's CDR3 is CSVETQGTYRYTF. The CDR3 DNA sequence: TGCAGCGTTGAAACGCAGGGTACATATCGCTACACCTTC.

This clonotype was observed a few times. The V call is TRBV20-1, the J call TRBJ2-1; 11 nucleotides match TRBD2. V was clipped by 2 bases and J by 6 bases; unmatched bases: 6. Germline V gene data show CDR1 as DFQATT and CDR2 as SNEGSKA (reference sequence). The CDR3 runs 15 residues. The CDR3: CSARLGLAVSNEQFF. CDR3 nucleotide sequence: TGCAGTGCTAGACTGGGACTAGCGGTCTCCAATGAGCAGTTCTTC.

There are many counts of this clonotype. The chain combines TRBV7-2 with TRBJ2-6, with D unresolved. The CDR3 runs 15 residues. V gave up 4 bases and J gave up 2 bases, with 9 bases separating them. Germline assignment: CDR1 SGHTA and CDR2 FQGNSA. The CDR3 protein is CASSYSGAGANVLTF. The CDR3 DNA reads as TGTGCCAGCAGCTACTCAGGCGCTGGGGCCAACGTCCTGACTTTC.

At least ten counts were recorded for this clonotype. The chain uses TRBV5-6 and TRBJ2-3, with D unresolved. This CDR3 spans 15 amino acids. CDR1 and CDR2 from the germline V gene are SGHDT and YYEEEE. V lost 4 bases to trimming and J lost 4 bases, with 16 bases between them. For the CDR3, the DNA is TGTGCCAGCAGCAAGCTCCCAAATGCACCAGATACGCAGTATTTT. Its translation: CASSKLPNAPDTQYF. Using reference TRBV5-6 and TRBJ2-3 for the parts outside the CDR3, the full variable domain is DAGVTQSPTHLIKTRGQQVTLRCSPKSGHDTVSWYQQALGQGPQFIFQYYEEEERQRGNFPDRFSGHQFPNYSSELNVNALLLGDSALYLCASSKLPNAPDTQYFGPGTRLTVL.

This clonotype was seen at least ten times. V and J are TRBV5-1 and TRBJ2-3; 11 positions agree with TRBD2. Unmatched junction bases numbered 7, after V lost 4 bases and J lost 9 bases. Germline CDR1 and CDR2: SGHRS and YFSETQ. The CDR3 length is 14 residues. DNA for the CDR3: TGCGCCAGCAGCCTGGGGACTAGCGGCATCACGCAGTATTTT. Its protein product is CASSLGTSGITQYF.

This clonotype has a handful of counts. The chain employs TRBV29-1 and TRBJ1-1, with a possible D match to TRBD1 (5 bases). In germline, CDR1 is SQVTM, CDR2 ANQGSEA. The CDR3 sequence is 13 residues long. Trimming shortened V by 6 bases and J by 3 bases, and 14 bases separated the two germline ends. The CDR3 reads CSVRAPGDTEAFF. The CDR3 DNA follows: TGCAGCGTGCGGGCCCCGGGGGACACTGAAGCTTTCTTT.

The genes are TRBV6-2 or TRBV6-3 and TRBJ1-5; 8 nucleotides line up with TRBD1. Germline lookup yields CDR1 MNHEY and CDR2 SVGEGT. The V and J ends lost 5 bases and 5 bases, in that order; junction bases with no gene match: 14. This CDR3 is 17 amino acids long. CDR3 loop: CASSLPRGQGRDQPQHF. The DNA for the CDR3 is TGTGCCAGCAGTCTCCCCCGTGGACAGGGTAGGGATCAGCCCCAGCATTTT.